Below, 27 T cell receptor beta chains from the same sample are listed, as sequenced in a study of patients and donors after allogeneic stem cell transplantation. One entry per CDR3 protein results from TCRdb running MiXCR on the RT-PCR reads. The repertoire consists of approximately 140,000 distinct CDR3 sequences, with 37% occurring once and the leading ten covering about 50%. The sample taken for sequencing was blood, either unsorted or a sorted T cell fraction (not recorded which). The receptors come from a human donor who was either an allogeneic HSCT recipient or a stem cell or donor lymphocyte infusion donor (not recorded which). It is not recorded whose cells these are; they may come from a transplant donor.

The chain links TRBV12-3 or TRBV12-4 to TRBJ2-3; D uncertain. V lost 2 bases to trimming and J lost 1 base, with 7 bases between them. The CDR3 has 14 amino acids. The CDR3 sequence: CASSLKEGTDTQYF. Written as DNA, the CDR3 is TGTGCCAGCAGTTTAAAAGAGGGCACAGATACGCAGTATTTT.

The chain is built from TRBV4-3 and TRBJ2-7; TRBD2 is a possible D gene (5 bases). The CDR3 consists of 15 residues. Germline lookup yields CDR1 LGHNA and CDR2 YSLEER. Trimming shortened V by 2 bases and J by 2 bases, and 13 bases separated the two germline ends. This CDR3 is CASSQSERATYEQYF. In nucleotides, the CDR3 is TGCGCCAGCAGCCAATCGGAGAGGGCAACCTACGAGCAGTACTTC.

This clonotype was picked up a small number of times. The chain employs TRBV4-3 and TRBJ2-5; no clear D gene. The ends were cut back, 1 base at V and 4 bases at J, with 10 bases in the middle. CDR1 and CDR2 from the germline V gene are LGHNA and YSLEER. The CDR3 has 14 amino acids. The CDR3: CASSQASARETQYF. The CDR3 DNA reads TGCGCCAGCAGCCAAGCGTCCGCAAGAGAGACCCAGTACTTC.

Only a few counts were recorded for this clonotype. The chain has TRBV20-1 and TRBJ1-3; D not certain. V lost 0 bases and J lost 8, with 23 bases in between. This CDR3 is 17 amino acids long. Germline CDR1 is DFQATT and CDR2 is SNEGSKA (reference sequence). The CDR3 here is CSAREKGYAELFDTIYF. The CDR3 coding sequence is TGCAGTGCTAGAGAGAAAGGTTATGCCGAGCTCTTTGACACCATATATTTT.

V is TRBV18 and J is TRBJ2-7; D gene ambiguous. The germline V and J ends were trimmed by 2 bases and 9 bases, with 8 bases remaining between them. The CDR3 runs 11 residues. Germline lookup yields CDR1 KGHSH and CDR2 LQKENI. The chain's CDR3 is CASSPSTRQYV. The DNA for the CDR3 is TGTGCCAGCTCACCATCGACGCGGCAGTACGTC.

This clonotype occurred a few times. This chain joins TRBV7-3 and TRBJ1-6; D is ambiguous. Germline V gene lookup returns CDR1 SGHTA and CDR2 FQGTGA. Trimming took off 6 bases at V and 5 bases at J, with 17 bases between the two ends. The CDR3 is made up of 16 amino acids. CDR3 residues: CASSRGPPPNNSPLHF. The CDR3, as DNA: TGTGCCAGCAGTCGGGGTCCTCCGCCGAATAATTCACCCCTCCACTTT.

The CDR3, as DNA: TGTGCTAGTGGTTTAGAGGGGGTCGGAGAGACCCAGTACTTC. Residues: CASGLEGVGETQYF. The chain combines TRBV12-5 with TRBJ2-5; tentative D call: TRBD1 (6 bases). Trimming took off 3 bases at V and 4 bases at J, with 12 bases between the two ends. This CDR3 region has 14 residues. Germline V lookup: CDR1 LGHNT, CDR2 FRNRAP.

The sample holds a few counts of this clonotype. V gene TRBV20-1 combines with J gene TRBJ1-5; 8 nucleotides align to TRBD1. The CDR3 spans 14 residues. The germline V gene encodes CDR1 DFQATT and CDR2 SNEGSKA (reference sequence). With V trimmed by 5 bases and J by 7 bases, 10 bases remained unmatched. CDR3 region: CSALKDRVVQPQHF. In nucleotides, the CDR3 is TGCAGTGCTCTCAAGGACAGGGTAGTGCAGCCCCAGCATTTT.

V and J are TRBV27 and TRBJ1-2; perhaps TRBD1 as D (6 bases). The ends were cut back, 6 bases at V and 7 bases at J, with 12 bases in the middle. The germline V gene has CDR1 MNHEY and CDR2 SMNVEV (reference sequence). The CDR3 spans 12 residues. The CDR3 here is CASSPIQGGYTF. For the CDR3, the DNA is TGTGCCAGCAGCCCCATACAGGGTGGCTACACCTTC.

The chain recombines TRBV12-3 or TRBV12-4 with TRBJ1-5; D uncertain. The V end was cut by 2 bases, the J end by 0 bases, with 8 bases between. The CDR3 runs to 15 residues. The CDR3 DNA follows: TGTGCCAGCAGTTTATTTCCCCTTAGCAATCAGCCCCAGCATTTT. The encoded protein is CASSLFPLSNQPQHF.

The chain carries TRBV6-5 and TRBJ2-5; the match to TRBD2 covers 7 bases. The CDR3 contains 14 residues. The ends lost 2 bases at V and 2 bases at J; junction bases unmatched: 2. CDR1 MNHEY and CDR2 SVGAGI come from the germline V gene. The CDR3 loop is CASSYGAGQETQYF. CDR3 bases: TGTGCCAGCAGTTACGGAGCGGGGCAAGAGACCCAGTACTTC.

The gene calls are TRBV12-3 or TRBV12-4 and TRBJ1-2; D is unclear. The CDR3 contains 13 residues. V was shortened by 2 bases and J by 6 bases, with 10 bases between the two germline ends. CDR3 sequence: CASSLSGLDGYTF. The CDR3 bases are TGTGCCAGCAGTTTATCGGGGTTAGATGGCTACACCTTC.

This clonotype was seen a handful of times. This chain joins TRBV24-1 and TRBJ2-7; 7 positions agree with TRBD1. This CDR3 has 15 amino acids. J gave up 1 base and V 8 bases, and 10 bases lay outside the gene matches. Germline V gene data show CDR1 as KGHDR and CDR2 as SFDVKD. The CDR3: CATNRDRQYSYEQYF. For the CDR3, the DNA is TGTGCCACCAACCGGGACAGACAATATTCCTACGAGCAGTACTTC.

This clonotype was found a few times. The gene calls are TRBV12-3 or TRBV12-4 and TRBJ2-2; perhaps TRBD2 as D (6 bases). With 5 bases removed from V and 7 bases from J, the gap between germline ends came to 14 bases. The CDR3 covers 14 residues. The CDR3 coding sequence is TGTGCCAGCAGTCGCGGGGTGAAGGGCGGGGAGCTGTTTTTT. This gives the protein CASSRGVKGGELFF.

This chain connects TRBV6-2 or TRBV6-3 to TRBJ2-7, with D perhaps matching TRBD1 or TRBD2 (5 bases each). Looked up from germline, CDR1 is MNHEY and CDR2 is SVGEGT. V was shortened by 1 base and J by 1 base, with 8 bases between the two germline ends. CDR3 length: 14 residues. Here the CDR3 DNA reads TGTGCCAGCAGTTACTTGGGACGGTCCTACGAGCAGTACTTC. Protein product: CASSYLGRSYEQYF.

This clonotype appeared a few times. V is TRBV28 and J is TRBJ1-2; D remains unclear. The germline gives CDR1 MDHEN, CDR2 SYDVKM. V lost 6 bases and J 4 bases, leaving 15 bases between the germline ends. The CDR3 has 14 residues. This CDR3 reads CASSPRIYFYGYTF. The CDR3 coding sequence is TGTGCCAGCAGCCCGCGAATTTACTTCTATGGCTACACCTTC.

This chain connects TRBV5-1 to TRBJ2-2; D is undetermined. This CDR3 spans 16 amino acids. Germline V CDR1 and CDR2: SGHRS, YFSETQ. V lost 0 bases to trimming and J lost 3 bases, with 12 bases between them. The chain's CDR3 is CASSLAVGLYTGELFF. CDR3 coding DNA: TGCGCCAGCAGCTTGGCCGTCGGATTATACACCGGGGAGCTGTTTTTT. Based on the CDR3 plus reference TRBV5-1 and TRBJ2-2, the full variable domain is KAGVTQTPRYLIKTRGQQVTLSCSPISGHRSVSWYQQTPGQGLQFLFEYFSETQRNKGNFPGRFSGRQFSNSRSEMNVSTLELGDSALYLCASSLAVGLYTGELFFGEGSRLTVL.

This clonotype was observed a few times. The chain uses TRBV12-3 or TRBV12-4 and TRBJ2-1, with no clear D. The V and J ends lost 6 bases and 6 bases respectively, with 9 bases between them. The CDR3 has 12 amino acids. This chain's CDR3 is CASSQDGNEQFF. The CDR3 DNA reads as TGTGCCAGCAGCCAGGACGGCAATGAGCAGTTCTTC.

The CDR3 sequence is CASQGTDLRSGANVLTF. CDR3 in DNA: TGTGCCAGCCAGGGGACAGATCTTCGCTCTGGGGCCAACGTCCTGACTTTC. The chain uses TRBV6-4 and TRBJ2-6; 7 bases fit TRBD1. The CDR3 is 17 residues long. After removal of 8 bases from V and 0 bases from J, the junction contained 10 bases not matched to a gene. The germline CDR1 and CDR2 sequences are MRHNA and SNTAGT.

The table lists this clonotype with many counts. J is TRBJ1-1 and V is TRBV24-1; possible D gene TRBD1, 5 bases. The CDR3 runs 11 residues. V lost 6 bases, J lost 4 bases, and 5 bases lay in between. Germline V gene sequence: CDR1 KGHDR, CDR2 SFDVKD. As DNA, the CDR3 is TGTGCCACCAGTCAGGGCACTGAAGCTTTCTTT. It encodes CATSQGTEAFF.

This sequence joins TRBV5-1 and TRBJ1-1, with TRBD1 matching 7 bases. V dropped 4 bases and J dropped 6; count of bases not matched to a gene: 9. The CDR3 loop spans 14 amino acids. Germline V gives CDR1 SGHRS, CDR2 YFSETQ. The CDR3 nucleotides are TGCGCCAGCAGCCCCCCCGAGGGGACAGCTGAAGCTTTCTTT. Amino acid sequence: CASSPPEGTAEAFF.

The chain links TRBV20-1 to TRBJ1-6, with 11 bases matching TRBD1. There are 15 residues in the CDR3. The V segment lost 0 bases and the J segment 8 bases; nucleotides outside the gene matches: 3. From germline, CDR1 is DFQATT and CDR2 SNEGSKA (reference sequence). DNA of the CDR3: TGCAGTGCTAGAGAACGGACAGGGGGCGATTCACCCCTCCACTTT. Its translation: CSARERTGGDSPLHF.

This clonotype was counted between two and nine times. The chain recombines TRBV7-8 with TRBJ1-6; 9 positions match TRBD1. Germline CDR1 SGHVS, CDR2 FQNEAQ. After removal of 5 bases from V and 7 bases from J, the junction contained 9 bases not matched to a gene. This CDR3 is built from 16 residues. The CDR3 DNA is TGTGCCAGCAGCCCCCGAACAGGGGGCGGCAATTCACCCCTCCACTTT. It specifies CASSPRTGGGNSPLHF.

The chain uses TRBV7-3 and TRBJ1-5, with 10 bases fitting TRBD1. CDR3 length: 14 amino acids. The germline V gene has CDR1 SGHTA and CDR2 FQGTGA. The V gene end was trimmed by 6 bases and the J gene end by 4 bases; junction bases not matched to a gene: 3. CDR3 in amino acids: CASRLGQGNQPQHF. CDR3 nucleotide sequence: TGTGCCAGCAGACTGGGACAGGGGAATCAGCCCCAGCATTTT.

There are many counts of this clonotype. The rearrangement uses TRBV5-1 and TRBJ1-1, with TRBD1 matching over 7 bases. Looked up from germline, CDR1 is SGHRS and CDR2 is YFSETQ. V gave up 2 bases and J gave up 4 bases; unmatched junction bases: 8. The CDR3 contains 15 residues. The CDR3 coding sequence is TGCGCCAGCAGCTTCCCAACAGGGGTTAGCACTGAAGCTTTCTTT. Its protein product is CASSFPTGVSTEAFF.

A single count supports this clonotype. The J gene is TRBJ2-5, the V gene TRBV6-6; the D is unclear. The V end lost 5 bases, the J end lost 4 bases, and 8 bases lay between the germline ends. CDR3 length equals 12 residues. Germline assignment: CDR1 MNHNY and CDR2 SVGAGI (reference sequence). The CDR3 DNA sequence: TGTGCCAGCAGTCCAACTTTAGAGACCCAGTACTTC. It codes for CASSPTLETQYF.

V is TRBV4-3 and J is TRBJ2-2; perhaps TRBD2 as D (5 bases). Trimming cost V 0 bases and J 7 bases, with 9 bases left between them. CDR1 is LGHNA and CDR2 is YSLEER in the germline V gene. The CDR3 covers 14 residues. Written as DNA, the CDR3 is TGCGCCAGCAGCCAAGATAGAGGAGGCGGGGAGCTGTTTTTT. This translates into CASSQDRGGGELFF.